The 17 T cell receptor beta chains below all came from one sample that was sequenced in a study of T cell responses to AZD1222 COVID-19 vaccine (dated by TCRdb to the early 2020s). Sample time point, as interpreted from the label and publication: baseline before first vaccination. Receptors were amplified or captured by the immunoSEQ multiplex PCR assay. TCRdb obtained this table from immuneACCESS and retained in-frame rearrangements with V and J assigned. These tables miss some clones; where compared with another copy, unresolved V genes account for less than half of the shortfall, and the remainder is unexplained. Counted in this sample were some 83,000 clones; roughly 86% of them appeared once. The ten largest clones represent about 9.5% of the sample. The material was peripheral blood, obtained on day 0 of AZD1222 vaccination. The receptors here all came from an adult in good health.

CDR3 nucleotide sequence: TGTGCCAGCAGCTTAATGGCACAGGGAGCGTACAATGAGCAGTTCTTC. It codes for CASSLMAQGAYNEQFF. V usage is TRBV7-3 and J usage is TRBJ2-1; D perhaps matches TRBD1 (6 bases). CDR1 is SGHTA, CDR2 FQGTGA, per germline. There are 16 residues in the CDR3. V was pared by 1 base and J by 4 bases, with 14 bases between.

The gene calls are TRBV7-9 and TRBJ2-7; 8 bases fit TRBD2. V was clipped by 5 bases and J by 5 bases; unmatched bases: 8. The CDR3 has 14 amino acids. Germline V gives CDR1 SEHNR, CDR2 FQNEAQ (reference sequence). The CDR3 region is CASSASGRFHEQYF. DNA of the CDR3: TGTGCCAGCAGCGCTAGCGGGCGGTTCCACGAGCAGTACTTC.

DNA for the CDR3: TGTGCCAGCTCACCAGGCAAGGAAGCTTTCTTT. It is translated as CASSPGKEAFF. The chain has TRBV18 and TRBJ1-1; D is unresolved. In germline, CDR1 is KGHSH, CDR2 LQKENI. CDR3 length equals 11 residues. Trimming left V 2 bases short and J 8 bases short, with 6 bases between.

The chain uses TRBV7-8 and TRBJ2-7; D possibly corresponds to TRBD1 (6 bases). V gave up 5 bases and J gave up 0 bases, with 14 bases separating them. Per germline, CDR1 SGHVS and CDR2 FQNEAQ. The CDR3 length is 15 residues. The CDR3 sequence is CASSPQGLGSYEQYF. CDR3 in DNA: TGTGCCAGCAGCCCACAGGGTTTGGGCTCCTACGAGCAGTACTTC.

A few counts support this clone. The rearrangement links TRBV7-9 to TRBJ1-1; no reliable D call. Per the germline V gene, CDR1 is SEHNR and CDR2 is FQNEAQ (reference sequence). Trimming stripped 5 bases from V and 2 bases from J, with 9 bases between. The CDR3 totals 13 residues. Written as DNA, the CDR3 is TGTGCCAGCAGCGGACGACTAAACACTGAAGCTTTCTTT. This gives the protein CASSGRLNTEAFF.

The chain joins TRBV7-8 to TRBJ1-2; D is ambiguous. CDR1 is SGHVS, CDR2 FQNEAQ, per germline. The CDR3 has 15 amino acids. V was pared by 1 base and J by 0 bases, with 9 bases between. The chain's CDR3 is CASSLEWQTNYGYTF. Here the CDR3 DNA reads TGTGCCAGCAGCTTAGAATGGCAGACTAACTATGGCTACACCTTC.

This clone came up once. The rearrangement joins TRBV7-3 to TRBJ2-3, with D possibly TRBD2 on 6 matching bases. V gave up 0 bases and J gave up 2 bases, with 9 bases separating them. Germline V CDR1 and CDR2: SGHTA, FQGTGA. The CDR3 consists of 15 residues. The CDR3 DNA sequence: TGTGCCAGCAGCTTAACTAGCGGAGTCACAGATACGCAGTATTTT. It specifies CASSLTSGVTDTQYF.

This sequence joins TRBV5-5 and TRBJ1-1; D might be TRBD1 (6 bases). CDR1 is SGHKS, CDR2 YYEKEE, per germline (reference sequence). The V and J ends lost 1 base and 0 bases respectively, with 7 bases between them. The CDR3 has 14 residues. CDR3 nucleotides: TGTGCCAGCAGCTTGAGGGGGATGAACACTGAAGCTTTCTTT. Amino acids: CASSLRGMNTEAFF.

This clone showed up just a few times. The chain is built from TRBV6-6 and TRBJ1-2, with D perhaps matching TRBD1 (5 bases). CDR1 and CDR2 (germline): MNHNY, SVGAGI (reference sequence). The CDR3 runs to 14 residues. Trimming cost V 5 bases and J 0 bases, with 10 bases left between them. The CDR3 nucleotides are TGTGCCAGCAGTCCCGACAGAACTAACTATGGCTACACCTTC. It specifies CASSPDRTNYGYTF.

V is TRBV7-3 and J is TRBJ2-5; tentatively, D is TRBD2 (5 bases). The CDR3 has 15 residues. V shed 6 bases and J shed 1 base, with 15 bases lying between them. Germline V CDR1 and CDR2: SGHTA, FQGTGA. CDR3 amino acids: CASRSGLSPQETQYF. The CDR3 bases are TGTGCCAGCAGGTCCGGACTTTCCCCCCAAGAGACCCAGTACTTC. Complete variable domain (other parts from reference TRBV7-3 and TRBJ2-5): GAGVSQTPSNKVTEKGKYVELRCDPISGHTALYWYRQSLGQGPEFLIYFQGTGAADDSGLPNDRFFAVRPEGSVSTLKIQRTERGDSAVYLCASRSGLSPQETQYFGPGTRLLVL.

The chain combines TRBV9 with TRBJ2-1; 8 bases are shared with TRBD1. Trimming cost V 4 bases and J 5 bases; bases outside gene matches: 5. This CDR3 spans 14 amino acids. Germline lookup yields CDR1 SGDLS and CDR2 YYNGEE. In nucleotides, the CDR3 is TGTGCCAGCAGCAAACAGGGGGTTGACAATGAGCAGTTCTTC. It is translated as CASSKQGVDNEQFF.

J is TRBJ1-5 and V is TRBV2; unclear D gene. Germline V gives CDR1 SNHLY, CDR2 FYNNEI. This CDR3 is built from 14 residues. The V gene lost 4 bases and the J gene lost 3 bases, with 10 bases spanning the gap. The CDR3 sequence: CASSGASDNQPQHF. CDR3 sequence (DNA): TGTGCCAGCAGTGGGGCCAGCGACAATCAGCCCCAGCATTTT.

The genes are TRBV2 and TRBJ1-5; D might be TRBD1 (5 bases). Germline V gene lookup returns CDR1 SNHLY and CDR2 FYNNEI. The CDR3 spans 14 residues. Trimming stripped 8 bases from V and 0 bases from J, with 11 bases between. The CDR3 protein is CASVGVYSNQPQHF. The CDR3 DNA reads TGTGCCAGCGTGGGGGTCTATAGCAATCAGCCCCAGCATTTT. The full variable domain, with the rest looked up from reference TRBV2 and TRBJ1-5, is EPEVTQTPSHQVTQMGQEVILRCVPISNHLYFYWYRQILGQKVEFLVSFYNNEISEKSEIFDDQFSVERPDGSNFTLKIRSTKLEDSAMYFCASVGVYSNQPQHFGDGTRLSIL.

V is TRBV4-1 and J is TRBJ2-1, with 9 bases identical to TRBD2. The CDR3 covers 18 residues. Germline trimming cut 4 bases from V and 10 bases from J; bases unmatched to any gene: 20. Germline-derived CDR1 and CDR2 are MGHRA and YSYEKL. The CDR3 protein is CASSPQYTSGRIFREQFF. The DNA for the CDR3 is TGCGCCAGCAGCCCCCAATATACTAGCGGGCGGATTTTTCGGGAGCAGTTCTTC.

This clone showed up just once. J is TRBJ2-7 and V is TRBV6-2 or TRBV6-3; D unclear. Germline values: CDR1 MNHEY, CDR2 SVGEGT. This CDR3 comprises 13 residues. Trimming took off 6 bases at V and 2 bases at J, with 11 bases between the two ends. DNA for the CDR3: TGTGCCAGCAGCGCCTCAGGTACCTACGAGCAGTACTTC. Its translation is CASSASGTYEQYF.

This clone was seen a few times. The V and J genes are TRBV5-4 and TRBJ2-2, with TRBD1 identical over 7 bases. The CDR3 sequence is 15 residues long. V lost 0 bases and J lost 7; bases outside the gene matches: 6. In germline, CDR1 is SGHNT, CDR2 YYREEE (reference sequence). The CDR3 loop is CASSLVKGANGELFF. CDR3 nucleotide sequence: TGTGCCAGCAGCTTGGTGAAGGGGGCGAACGGGGAGCTGTTTTTT.

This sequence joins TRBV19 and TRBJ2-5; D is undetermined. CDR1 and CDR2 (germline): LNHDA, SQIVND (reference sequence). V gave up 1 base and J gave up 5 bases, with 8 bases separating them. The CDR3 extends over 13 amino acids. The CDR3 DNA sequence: TGTGCCAGTAGTATAGGGGCAACGGAGACCCAGTACTTC. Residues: CASSIGATETQYF.